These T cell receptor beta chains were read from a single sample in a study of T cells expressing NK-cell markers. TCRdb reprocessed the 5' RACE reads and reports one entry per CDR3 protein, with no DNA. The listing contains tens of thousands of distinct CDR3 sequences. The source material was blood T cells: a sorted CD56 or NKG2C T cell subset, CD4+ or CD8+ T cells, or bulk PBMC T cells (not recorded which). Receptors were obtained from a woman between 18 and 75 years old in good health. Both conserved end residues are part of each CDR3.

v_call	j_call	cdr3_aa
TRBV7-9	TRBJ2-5	CASIGSGGASETQYF
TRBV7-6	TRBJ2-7	CASSPWGTSTYEQYF
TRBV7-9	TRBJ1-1	CASSSPDTLNTEAFF
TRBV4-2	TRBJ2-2	CASSQEGTGGLLNTGELFF
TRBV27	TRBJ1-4	CASSSGVPGQGWGEKLFF
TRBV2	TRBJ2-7	CASSVEGLKSYEQYF
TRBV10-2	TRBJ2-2	CASSPGTITGELFF
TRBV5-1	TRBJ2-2	CASSSRTGRLALDTGELFF
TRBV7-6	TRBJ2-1	CASSLSRGGLYNEQFF
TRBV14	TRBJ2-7	CASSQTGTGDEQYF
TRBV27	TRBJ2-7	CASSFSRSYEQYF
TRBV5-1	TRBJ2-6	CASSLVRAGANVLTF
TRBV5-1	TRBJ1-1	CASSLVGGPNTEAFF
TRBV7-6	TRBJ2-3	CASSLFGGSTDTQYF
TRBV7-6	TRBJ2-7	CASSPGHNSYEQYF
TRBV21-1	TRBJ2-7	CASSITTGPSYEQYF
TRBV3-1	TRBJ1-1	CASSPSRGTGAPEAFF
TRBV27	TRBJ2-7	CASSFFSTSSYEQYF
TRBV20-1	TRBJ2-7	CSARGVLHTSYEQYF
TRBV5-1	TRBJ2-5	CASSVDSAGYQETQYF